The clone carrying this T cell receptor beta chain was observed a handful of times. Its antigen remains unidentified. Investigators reverse transcribed all isolated RNA, so they sequenced expressed TCRB transcripts. Clones were sequenced by immunoSEQ multiplex PCR, and TCRdb holds only the in-frame ones, with some missing. The sample has around 690,000 clones, about an eighth seen once. The data belong to a study of beta chain features in type 1 diabetes. Overall study results and limits: In every one of the four CD4+ subsets, TCRB CDR3s were moderately but significantly shorter in Type 1 diabetes patients.

This clonotype was sampled from a young man with type 1 diabetes. Input material: naive CD4+ T cells from blood.

CDR3 bases: TGTGCCAGCAGCAGACAGGGAGGACAAGAGACCCAGTACTTC. It is translated as CASSRQGGQETQYF. V and J are TRBV27 and TRBJ2-5; perhaps TRBD1 as D (7 bases). With 6 bases removed from V and 2 bases from J, the gap between germline ends came to 13 bases. This CDR3 has 14 amino acids. From germline, CDR1 is MNHEY and CDR2 SMNVEV (reference sequence).